These T cell receptor beta chains were read from a single sample in a study of blood T cells in healthy people across ages. TCRdb passed the 5' RACE reads through MiXCR, listing each CDR3 protein once. The data contain approximately 580,000 distinct CDR3 sequences, less than 25% of them singletons. The data were also submitted as part of a second study, on T cells of mothers and their children.

The sample taken for sequencing was blood. The receptors derive from a boy younger than 18 in good health. CDR3s include the opening cysteine and the closing phenylalanine or tryptophan. Each record gives: D gene, clone size, V gene, J gene, CDR3 DNA, CDR3 protein. A D gene is named only where the DNA matches it firmly. Clone size, where shown, is once, few, many, or a class for clones that have expanded.

D gene: TRBD2; clone size: many; V gene: TRBV12-5; J gene: TRBJ2-1; CDR3 DNA: TGTGCTAGTGGAACCGGGACTAGTACCAATGAGCAGTTCTTC; CDR3 protein: CASGTGTSTNEQFF
D gene: TRBD2; clone size: NA; V gene: TRBV19; J gene: TRBJ2-1; CDR3 DNA: TGTGCGGCAAACGGGGGTAGCGGGAGTCCGCAGTTCTTC; CDR3 protein: CAANGGSGSPQFF
D gene: NA; clone size: few; V gene: TRBV29-1; J gene: TRBJ2-3; CDR3 DNA: TGCAGCGTTGACCCTAGCACAGATACGCAGTATTTT; CDR3 protein: CSVDPSTDTQYF
D gene: TRBD1; clone size: few; V gene: TRBV7-9; J gene: TRBJ2-4; CDR3 DNA: TGTGCCAGCAGCTTAGAAGGGGGCCTTCTAGCCAAAAACATTCAGTACTTC; CDR3 protein: CASSLEGGLLAKNIQYF
D gene: NA; clone size: NA; V gene: TRBV10-3; J gene: TRBJ2-3; CDR3 DNA: TGTGCCATCAGTGCCAGTGCTAGCACAGATACGCAGTATTTT; CDR3 protein: CAISASASTDTQYF
D gene: TRBD2; clone size: NA; V gene: TRBV27; J gene: TRBJ2-5; CDR3 DNA: TGTGCCAGCAGTTATGCGGGGGGACCAGAGACCCAGTACTTC; CDR3 protein: CASSYAGGPETQYF
D gene: TRBD1; clone size: few; V gene: TRBV2; J gene: TRBJ1-2; CDR3 DNA: TGTGCCAGCAGCTACAGGGGGCAGAGCTATGGCTACACCTTC; CDR3 protein: CASSYRGQSYGYTF
D gene: NA; clone size: few; V gene: TRBV6-5; J gene: TRBJ1-2; CDR3 DNA: TGTGCCAGCAGTTACAGTCGGATAGCTAACTATGGCTACACCTTC; CDR3 protein: CASSYSRIANYGYTF
D gene: NA; clone size: NA; V gene: TRBV9; J gene: TRBJ2-1; CDR3 DNA: TGTGCCAGCAGCGTAGTAGGGCATTGGGGGACGGATGAGCAGTTCTTC; CDR3 protein: CASSVVGHWGTDEQFF
D gene: NA; clone size: few; V gene: TRBV27; J gene: TRBJ2-5; CDR3 DNA: TGTGCCAGCAGCCTACAGGGTTGGGGCGAGACCCAGTACTTC; CDR3 protein: CASSLQGWGETQYF
D gene: NA; clone size: many; V gene: TRBV7-2; J gene: TRBJ1-2; CDR3 DNA: TGTGCCAGCAGCTTTACCCCTTCTAACTATGGCTACACCTTC; CDR3 protein: CASSFTPSNYGYTF
D gene: TRBD1; clone size: few; V gene: TRBV6-2/TRBV6-3; J gene: TRBJ2-7; CDR3 DNA: TGTGCCAGCAGTTACTCGCCGGACAGGGCCTACGAGCAGTACTTC; CDR3 protein: CASSYSPDRAYEQYF
D gene: TRBD1; clone size: NA; V gene: TRBV2; J gene: TRBJ2-4; CDR3 DNA: TGTGCCAGCAGTTTCAACAGGGGAGCCAAAAACATTCAGTACTTC; CDR3 protein: CASSFNRGAKNIQYF
D gene: NA; clone size: few; V gene: TRBV7-2; J gene: TRBJ2-7; CDR3 DNA: TGTGCCAGCAGCTTAGCGTACAGGCGGGGAAGCGACGAGCAGTACTTC; CDR3 protein: CASSLAYRRGSDEQYF
D gene: TRBD2; clone size: NA; V gene: TRBV3-1; J gene: TRBJ2-1; CDR3 DNA: TGTGCCAGCAGCCTCCTAGCGGGATATTACAATGAGCAGTTCTTC; CDR3 protein: CASSLLAGYYNEQFF
D gene: NA; clone size: NA; V gene: TRBV14; J gene: TRBJ1-3; CDR3 DNA: TGTGCCAGCAGCCAAGGACAGTCTGGAAACAACATATATTTT; CDR3 protein: CASSQGQSGNNIYF
D gene: NA; clone size: NA; V gene: TRBV5-1; J gene: TRBJ2-1; CDR3 DNA: TGCGCCAGCTGGGGAGACCCTTACAATGAGCAGTTCTTC; CDR3 protein: CASWGDPYNEQFF
D gene: NA; clone size: once; V gene: TRBV29-1; J gene: TRBJ2-7; CDR3 DNA: TGCAGCGTTGAAGATCGAGGGAAAGGCGTGCAGTACTTC; CDR3 protein: CSVEDRGKGVQYF
D gene: TRBD1; clone size: few; V gene: TRBV7-2; J gene: TRBJ2-2; CDR3 DNA: TGTGCCAGCAGGGCGTCAGGGGGCGCCGGGGAGCTGTTTTTT; CDR3 protein: CASRASGGAGELFF
D gene: TRBD2; clone size: NA; V gene: TRBV25-1; J gene: TRBJ2-5; CDR3 DNA: TGTGCCAGCAGTGTAACTGCCGGGACTACCCAAGAGACCCAGTACTTC; CDR3 protein: CASSVTAGTTQETQYF
D gene: TRBD2; clone size: NA; V gene: TRBV7-9; J gene: TRBJ2-1; CDR3 DNA: TGTGCCAGCAGCCCCCGTGGGACTAGCGGGGGTAGTTCCTACAATGAGCAGTTCTTC; CDR3 protein: CASSPRGTSGGSSYNEQFF
D gene: NA; clone size: NA; V gene: TRBV4-3; J gene: TRBJ2-3; CDR3 DNA: TGCGCCAGCAGCCAAGATCTACAGGGAGGCACAGATACGCAGTATTTT; CDR3 protein: CASSQDLQGGTDTQYF
D gene: TRBD1; clone size: NA; V gene: TRBV27; J gene: TRBJ2-5; CDR3 DNA: TGTGCCAGCAGACCCGGGACAGGGGAGACCCAGTACTTC; CDR3 protein: CASRPGTGETQYF
D gene: NA; clone size: NA; V gene: TRBV28; J gene: TRBJ1-4; CDR3 DNA: TGTGCCAGCGGGGACCCGCGCCTTAATGAAAAACTGTTTTTT; CDR3 protein: CASGDPRLNEKLFF
D gene: NA; clone size: NA; V gene: TRBV6-2/TRBV6-3; J gene: TRBJ2-7; CDR3 DNA: TGTGCCAGCAGTTGGGGTGGCACCGACTACGAGCAGTACTTC; CDR3 protein: CASSWGGTDYEQYF
D gene: NA; clone size: few; V gene: TRBV18; J gene: TRBJ2-4; CDR3 DNA: TGTGCCAGCTCGGGATCGGGGGGCCAGAAAAACATTCAGTACTTC; CDR3 protein: CASSGSGGQKNIQYF
D gene: NA; clone size: few; V gene: TRBV23-1; J gene: TRBJ2-2; CDR3 DNA: TGCGCCAGCAGTCATTCGATACTGGGACGGCTGTTTTTT; CDR3 protein: CASSHSILGRLFF
D gene: TRBD1; clone size: NA; V gene: TRBV3-1; J gene: TRBJ2-5; CDR3 DNA: TGTGCCAGCAGCCAAGATTGGCGGAGACAGGGGGACTATGGGACCCAGTACTTC; CDR3 protein: CASSQDWRRQGDYGTQYF
D gene: TRBD2; clone size: NA; V gene: TRBV7-3; J gene: TRBJ2-3; CDR3 DNA: TGTGCCAGCAGCTTATTACCTGGACTAGCGGGGGGGAAAAGCACAGATACGCAGTATTTT; CDR3 protein: CASSLLPGLAGGKSTDTQYF
D gene: TRBD2; clone size: once; V gene: TRBV20-1; J gene: TRBJ2-1; CDR3 DNA: TGCAGTGCTAGACGCGGGAGTTTAGGCAATGAGCAGTTCTTC; CDR3 protein: CSARRGSLGNEQFF
D gene: TRBD1; clone size: NA; V gene: TRBV7-8; J gene: TRBJ1-3; CDR3 DNA: TGTGCCAGCAGCAAGGGACAGACCATCTCTGGAAACACCATATATTTT; CDR3 protein: CASSKGQTISGNTIYF
D gene: NA; clone size: NA; V gene: TRBV27; J gene: TRBJ1-4; CDR3 DNA: TGTGCCAGCAGTTTATCACAGGACTATGAAAAACTGTTTTTT; CDR3 protein: CASSLSQDYEKLFF
D gene: TRBD1; clone size: NA; V gene: TRBV5-6; J gene: TRBJ2-6; CDR3 DNA: TGTGCCGGCAGCTTAACGGACAGGGGTGCCAACGTCCTGACTTTC; CDR3 protein: CAGSLTDRGANVLTF